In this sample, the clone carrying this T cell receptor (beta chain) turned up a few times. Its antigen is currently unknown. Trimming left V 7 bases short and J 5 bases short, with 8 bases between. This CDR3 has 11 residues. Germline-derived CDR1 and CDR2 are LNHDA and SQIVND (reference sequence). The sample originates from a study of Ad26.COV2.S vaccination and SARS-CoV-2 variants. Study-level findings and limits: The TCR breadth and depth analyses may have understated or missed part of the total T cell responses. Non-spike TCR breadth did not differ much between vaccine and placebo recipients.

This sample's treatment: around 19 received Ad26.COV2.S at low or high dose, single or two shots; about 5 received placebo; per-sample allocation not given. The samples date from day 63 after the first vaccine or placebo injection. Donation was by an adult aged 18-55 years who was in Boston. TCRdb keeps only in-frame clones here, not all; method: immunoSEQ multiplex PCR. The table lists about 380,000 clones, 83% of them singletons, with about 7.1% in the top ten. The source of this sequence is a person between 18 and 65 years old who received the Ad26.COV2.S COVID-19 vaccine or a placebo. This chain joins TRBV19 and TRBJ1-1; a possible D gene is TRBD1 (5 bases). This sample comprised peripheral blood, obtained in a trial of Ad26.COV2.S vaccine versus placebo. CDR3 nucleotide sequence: TGTGCCAGTATGAGGGGAACTGAAGCTTTCTTT. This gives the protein CASMRGTEAFF.